A selection of T cell receptor beta chains follows, all from one sample in a study of T cell changes during pregnancy in multiple sclerosis. Sequencing was performed with immunoSEQ multiplex PCR; in TCRdb, only in-frame clones are kept and a portion is missing. This repertoire shows 100,000 or so clones, around 93% found once; its top ten account for roughly 0.95%. This specimen was peripheral blood, taken after pregnancy. The receptors here all came from a female donor with multiple sclerosis, enrolled in a pregnancy study. Each CDR3 is given without its conserved first and last residue. The order of the fields is J gene, V gene, CDR3 protein.

j_call: TRBJ2-1
v_call: TRBV27
cdr3_aa: ASSLSGGSYNEQF

j_call: TRBJ1-2
v_call: TRBV5-1
cdr3_aa: ASSSGGWGYT

j_call: TRBJ2-7
v_call: TRBV6-1
cdr3_aa: ASSEGTSGFYEQY

j_call: TRBJ2-5
v_call: TRBV7-8
cdr3_aa: ASSLVPSGVQETQY

j_call: TRBJ2-1
v_call: TRBV11-2
cdr3_aa: ASSLTSGRADEQF

j_call: TRBJ1-2
v_call: TRBV10-3
cdr3_aa: AISESGQAKYGYT

j_call: TRBJ1-1
v_call: TRBV18
cdr3_aa: ASSPQGQGGTEAF

j_call: TRBJ2-7
v_call: TRBV7-8
cdr3_aa: ASTKGVGSYEQY

j_call: TRBJ1-5
v_call: TRBV5-8
cdr3_aa: ASSRGQGDLAAQH

j_call: TRBJ2-1
v_call: TRBV27
cdr3_aa: ASSPNRQGAYNEQF

j_call: TRBJ2-3
v_call: TRBV5-1
cdr3_aa: ASSPGLAGPFGEY

j_call: TRBJ2-1
v_call: TRBV19
cdr3_aa: ASTRDIGYNEQF

j_call: TRBJ2-2
v_call: TRBV5-1
cdr3_aa: ASSPGGGFGTGELF

j_call: TRBJ2-3
v_call: TRBV6-1
cdr3_aa: ASSEGLAGAVPQY

j_call: TRBJ2-1
v_call: TRBV6-6
cdr3_aa: ASSRTGTSSYNEQF

j_call: TRBJ2-1
v_call: TRBV10-3
cdr3_aa: AIGSGRAPEQF

j_call: TRBJ2-3
v_call: TRBV2
cdr3_aa: ASSDGKLAGPTDTQY

j_call: TRBJ2-2
v_call: TRBV4-1
cdr3_aa: ASSHPPGTGGTFYTGELF

j_call: TRBJ1-2
v_call: TRBV27
cdr3_aa: ASAAGASNYGYT

j_call: TRBJ2-1
v_call: TRBV27
cdr3_aa: ASSSLGPRTGNEQF

j_call: TRBJ2-3
v_call: TRBV18
cdr3_aa: ASSLTGSTDTQY

j_call: TRBJ2-7
v_call: TRBV5-1
cdr3_aa: ASSLGGTGDEQY

j_call: TRBJ2-7
v_call: TRBV14
cdr3_aa: ASSPSGTGEQY

j_call: TRBJ1-1
v_call: TRBV9
cdr3_aa: ASSVVGGLTEAF

j_call: TRBJ1-1
v_call: TRBV7-9
cdr3_aa: ASSSLRGGNTEAF

j_call: TRBJ1-4
v_call: TRBV28
cdr3_aa: ASSSGGTGLNEKLF

j_call: TRBJ1-1
v_call: TRBV7-9
cdr3_aa: ASTEIGQGYTEAF

j_call: TRBJ2-7
v_call: TRBV7-2
cdr3_aa: ASSFTGTYEQY

j_call: TRBJ1-5
v_call: TRBV4-3
cdr3_aa: ASSQDVGGGQPQH

j_call: TRBJ1-5
v_call: TRBV7-2
cdr3_aa: ASSLDTRPYSNQPQH